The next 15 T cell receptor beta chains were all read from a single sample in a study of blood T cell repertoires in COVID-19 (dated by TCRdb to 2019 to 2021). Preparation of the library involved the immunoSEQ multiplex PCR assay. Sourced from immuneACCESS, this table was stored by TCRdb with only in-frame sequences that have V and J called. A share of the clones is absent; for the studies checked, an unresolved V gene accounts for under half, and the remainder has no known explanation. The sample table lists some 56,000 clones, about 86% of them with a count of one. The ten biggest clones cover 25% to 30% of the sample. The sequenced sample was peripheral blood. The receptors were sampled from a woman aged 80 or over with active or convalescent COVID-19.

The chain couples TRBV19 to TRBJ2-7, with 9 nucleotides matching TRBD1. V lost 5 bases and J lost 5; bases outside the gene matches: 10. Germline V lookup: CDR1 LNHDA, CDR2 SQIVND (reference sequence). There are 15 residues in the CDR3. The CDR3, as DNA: TGTGCCAGTAGTGCTTCGGGACAGGGAAGTAACGAGCAGTACTTC. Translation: CASSASGQGSNEQYF.

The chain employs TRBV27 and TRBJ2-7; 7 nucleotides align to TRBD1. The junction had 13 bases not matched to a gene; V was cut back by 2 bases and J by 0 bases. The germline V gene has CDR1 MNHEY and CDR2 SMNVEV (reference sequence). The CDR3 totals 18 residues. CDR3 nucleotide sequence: TGTGCCAGCAGTTTAGCCCAAGACCGGGACAGAAGCTCCTACGAGCAGTACTTC. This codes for CASSLAQDRDRSSYEQYF.

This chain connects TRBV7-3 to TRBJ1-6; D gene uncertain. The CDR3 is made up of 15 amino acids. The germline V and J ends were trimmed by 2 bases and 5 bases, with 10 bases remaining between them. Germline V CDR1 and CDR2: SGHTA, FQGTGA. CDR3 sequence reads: CASSLGVGNNSPLHF. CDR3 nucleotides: TGTGCCAGCAGCTTAGGGGTCGGGAATAATTCACCCCTCCACTTT. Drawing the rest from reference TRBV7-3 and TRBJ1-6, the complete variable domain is GAGVSQTPSNKVTEKGKYVELRCDPISGHTALYWYRQSLGQGPEFLIYFQGTGAADDSGLPNDRFFAVRPEGSVSTLKIQRTERGDSAVYLCASSLGVGNNSPLHFGNGTRLTVT.

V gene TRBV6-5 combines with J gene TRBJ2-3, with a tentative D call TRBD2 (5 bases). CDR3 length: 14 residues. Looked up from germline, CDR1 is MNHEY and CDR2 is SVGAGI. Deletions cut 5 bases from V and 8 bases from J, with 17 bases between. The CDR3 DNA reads TGTGCCAGCAGTAGCCCCGGGGAGTTAGGTACGCAGTATTTT. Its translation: CASSSPGELGTQYF.

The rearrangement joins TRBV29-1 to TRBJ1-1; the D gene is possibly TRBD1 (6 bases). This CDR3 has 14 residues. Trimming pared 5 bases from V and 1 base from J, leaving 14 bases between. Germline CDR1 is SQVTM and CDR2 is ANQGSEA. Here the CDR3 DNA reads TGCAGCGTTCAAGGGGGGGGCCCGAACACTGAAGCTTTCTTT. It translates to CSVQGGGPNTEAFF.

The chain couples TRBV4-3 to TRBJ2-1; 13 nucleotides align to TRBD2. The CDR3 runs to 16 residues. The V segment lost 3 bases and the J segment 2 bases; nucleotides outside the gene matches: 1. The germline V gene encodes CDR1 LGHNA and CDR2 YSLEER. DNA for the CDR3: TGCGCCAGCAGCCAGACTAGCGGGGGGACCTACAATGAGCAGTTCTTC. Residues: CASSQTSGGTYNEQFF.

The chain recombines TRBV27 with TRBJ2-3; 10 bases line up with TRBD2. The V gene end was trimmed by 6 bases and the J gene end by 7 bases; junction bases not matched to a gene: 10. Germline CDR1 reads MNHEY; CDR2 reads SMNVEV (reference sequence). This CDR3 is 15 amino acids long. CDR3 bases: TGTGCCAGCAGCGCAAGCGGGGGGGCCGTAAATACGCAGTATTTT. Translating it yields CASSASGGAVNTQYF.

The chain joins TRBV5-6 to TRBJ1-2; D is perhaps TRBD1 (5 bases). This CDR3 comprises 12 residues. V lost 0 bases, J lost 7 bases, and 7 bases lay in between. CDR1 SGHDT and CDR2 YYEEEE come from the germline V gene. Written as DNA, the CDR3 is TGTGCCAGCAGCTTGGAGGGGCCTGGCTACACCTTC. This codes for CASSLEGPGYTF.

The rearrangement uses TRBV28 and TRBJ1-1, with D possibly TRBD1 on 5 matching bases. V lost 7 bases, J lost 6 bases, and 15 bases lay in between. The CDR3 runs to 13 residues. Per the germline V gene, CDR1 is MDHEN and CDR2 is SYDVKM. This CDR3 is CASKGAPHPEAFF. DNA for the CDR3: TGTGCCAGCAAAGGGGCCCCCCACCCTGAAGCTTTCTTT.

CDR3 sequence: CSVPGDRGVWEGYTF. In DNA, the CDR3 is TGCAGCGTACCCGGCGACAGGGGTGTTTGGGAGGGCTACACCTTC. The chain couples TRBV29-1 to TRBJ1-2; 8 bases line up with TRBD1. The V gene's germline CDR1 is SQVTM and CDR2 ANQGSEA. This CDR3 is 15 amino acids long. The V and J ends lost 6 bases and 8 bases, in that order; junction bases with no gene match: 17.

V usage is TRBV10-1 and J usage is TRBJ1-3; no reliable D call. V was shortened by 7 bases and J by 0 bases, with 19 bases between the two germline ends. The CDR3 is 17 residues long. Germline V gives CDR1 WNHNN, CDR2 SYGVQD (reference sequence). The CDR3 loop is CASTFDLETISGNTIYF. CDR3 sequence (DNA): TGCGCCAGCACCTTTGACCTGGAGACTATCTCTGGAAACACCATATATTTT.

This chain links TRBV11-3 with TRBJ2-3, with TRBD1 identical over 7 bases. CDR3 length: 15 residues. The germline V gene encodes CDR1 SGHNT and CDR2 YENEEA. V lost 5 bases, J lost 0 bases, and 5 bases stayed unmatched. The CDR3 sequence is CASSKDRASTDTQYF. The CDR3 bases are TGTGCCAGCAGCAAAGACAGGGCTAGCACAGATACGCAGTATTTT.

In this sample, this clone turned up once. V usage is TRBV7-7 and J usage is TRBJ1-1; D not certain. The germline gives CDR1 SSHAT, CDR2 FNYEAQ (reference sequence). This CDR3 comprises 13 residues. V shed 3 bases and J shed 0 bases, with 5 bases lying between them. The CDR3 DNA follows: TGTGCCAGCAGCTTGAGCATGAACACTGAAGCTTTCTTT. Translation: CASSLSMNTEAFF.

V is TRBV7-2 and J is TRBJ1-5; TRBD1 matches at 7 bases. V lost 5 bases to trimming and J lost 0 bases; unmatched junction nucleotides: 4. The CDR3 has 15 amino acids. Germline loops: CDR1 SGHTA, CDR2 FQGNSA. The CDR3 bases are TGTGCCAGCAGCCTCGACAGGGCTAGCAATCAGCCCCAGCATTTT. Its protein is CASSLDRASNQPQHF.

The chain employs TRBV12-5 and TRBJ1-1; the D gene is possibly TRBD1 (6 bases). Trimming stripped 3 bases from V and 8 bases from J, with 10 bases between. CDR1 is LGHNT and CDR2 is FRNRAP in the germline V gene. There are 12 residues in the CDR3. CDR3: CASGFGQTEAFF. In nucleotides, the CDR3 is TGTGCTAGTGGTTTTGGACAGACCGAAGCTTTCTTT.